This T cell receptor (beta chain) was observed in a study of spatial heterogeneity in lung cancer. Broader study findings: Ubiquitous expanded tumor TCRs were observed in blood more at resection than follow-up.

There are many counts of this clonotype. Its antigen is not known. TCRdb redid the calling of the 5' RACE reads with MiXCR, one entry per CDR3 protein. The sample comprises tens of thousands of distinct CDR3 sequences, 12% to 15% of which are singletons, and 50% to 70% rests with the top ten. Looked up from germline, CDR1 is SGHAT and CDR2 is FQNNGV. After removal of 5 bases from V and 4 bases from J, the junction contained 4 bases not matched to a gene. The CDR3 extends over 13 amino acids. Sample time point: sample taken at primary tumor resection. Unsorted samples of tumor, nontumor lung or frozen PBMC had their whole RNA sequenced.

This TCR derives from a male donor with early-stage non-small cell lung cancer. The sample in question was PBMCs, obtained at surgery. The chain carries TRBV11-2 and TRBJ1-2; 7 nucleotides line up with TRBD1. The CDR3 spells CASSPGQLYGYTF. Written as DNA, the CDR3 is TGTGCCAGCAGCCCGGGACAGCTCTATGGCTACACCTTC.